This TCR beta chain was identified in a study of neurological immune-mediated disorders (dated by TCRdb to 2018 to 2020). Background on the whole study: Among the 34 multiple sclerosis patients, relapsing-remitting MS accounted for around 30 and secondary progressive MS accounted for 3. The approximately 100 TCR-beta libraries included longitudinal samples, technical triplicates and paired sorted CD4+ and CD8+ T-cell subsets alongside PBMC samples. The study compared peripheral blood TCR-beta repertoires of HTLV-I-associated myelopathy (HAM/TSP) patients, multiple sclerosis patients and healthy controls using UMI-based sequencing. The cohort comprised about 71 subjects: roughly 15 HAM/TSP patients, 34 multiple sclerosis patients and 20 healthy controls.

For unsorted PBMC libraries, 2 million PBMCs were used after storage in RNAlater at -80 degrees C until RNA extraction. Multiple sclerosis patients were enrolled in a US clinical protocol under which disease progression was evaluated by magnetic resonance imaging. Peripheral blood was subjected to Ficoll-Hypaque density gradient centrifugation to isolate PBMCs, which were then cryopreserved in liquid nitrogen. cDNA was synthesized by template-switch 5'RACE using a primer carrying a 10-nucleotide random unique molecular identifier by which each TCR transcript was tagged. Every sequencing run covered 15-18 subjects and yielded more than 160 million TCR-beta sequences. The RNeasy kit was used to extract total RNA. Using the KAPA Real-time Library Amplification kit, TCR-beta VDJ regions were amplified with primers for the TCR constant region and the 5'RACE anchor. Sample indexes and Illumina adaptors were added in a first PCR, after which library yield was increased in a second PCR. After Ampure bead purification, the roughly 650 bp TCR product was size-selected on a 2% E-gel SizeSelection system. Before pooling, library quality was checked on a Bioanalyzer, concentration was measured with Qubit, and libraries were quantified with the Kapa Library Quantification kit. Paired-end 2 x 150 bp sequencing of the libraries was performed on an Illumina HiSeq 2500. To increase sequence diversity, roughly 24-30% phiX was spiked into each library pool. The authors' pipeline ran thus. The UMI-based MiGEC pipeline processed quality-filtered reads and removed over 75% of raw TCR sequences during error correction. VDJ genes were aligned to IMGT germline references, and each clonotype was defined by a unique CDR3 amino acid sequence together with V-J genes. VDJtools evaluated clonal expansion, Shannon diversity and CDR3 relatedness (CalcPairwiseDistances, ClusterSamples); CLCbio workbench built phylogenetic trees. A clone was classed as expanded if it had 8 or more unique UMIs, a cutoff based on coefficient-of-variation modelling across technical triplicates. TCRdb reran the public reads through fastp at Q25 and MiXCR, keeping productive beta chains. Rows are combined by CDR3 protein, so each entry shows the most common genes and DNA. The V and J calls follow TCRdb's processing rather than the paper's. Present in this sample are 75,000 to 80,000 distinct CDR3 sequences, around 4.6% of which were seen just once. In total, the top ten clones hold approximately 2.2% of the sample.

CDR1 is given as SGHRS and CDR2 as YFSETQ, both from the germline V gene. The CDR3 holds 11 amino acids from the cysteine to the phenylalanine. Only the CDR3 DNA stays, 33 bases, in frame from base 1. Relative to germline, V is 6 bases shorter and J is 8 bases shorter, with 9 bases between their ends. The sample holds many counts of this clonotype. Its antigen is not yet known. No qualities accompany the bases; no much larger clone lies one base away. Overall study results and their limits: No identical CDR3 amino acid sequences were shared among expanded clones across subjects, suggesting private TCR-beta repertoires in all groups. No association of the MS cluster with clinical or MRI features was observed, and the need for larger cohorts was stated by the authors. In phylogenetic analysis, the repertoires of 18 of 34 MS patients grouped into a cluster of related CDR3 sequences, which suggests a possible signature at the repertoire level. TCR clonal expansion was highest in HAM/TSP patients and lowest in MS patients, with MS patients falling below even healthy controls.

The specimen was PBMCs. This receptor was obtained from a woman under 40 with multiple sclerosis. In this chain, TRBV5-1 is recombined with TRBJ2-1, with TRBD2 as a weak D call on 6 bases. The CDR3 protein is CASIGGDEQFF. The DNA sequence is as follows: TGCGCCAGCATCGGGGGTGATGAGCAGTTCTTC.